This T cell receptor beta chain originates from a study of breast tumors, draining lymph nodes, adjacent tissues. V was clipped by 10 bases and J by 10 bases, with 25 bases between them. Germline lookup yields CDR1 KGHDR and CDR2 SFDVKD. This CDR3 spans 16 amino acids. The lymph nodes were axillary draining lymph nodes from breast cancer patients. This clonotype has a count of ten or more. Each CDR3 protein is one row after TCRdb ran MiXCR on the multiplex PCR reads. The sample has approximately 140,000 distinct CDR3 sequences, about 31% seen once. The receptor was isolated from a female donor with breast cancer. Some clones in this sample may be carry-over from other donors' samples. The sample was axillary lymph node tissue. This chain connects TRBV24-1 to TRBJ1-6, with a weak D call TRBD1 (5 bases). For the CDR3, the DNA is TGTGCCACAGAGACCAGGGCCCGAGCGGCGGCCTCACCCCTCCACTTT. It encodes CATETRARAAASPLHF.